This T cell receptor (beta chain) was observed in a study of T cells in Graves' hyperthyroidism and ophthalmopathy. At the level of the study: Peripheral blood samples were taken at initial diagnosis, prior to any treatment. Regarding the study as a whole: For ophthalmopathy, model prediction preceded onset by a median about 6.4 months.

Regions amplified from RNA transcripts were the TCR beta CDR3 regions. In the first-round RT-PCR of the TCR CDR3, the HTBI primer set was used. TCRdb reprocessed the multiplex PCR reads with MiXCR, giving one entry per CDR3 protein. The top ten clones hold around a third of a sample with 660,000 or so distinct CDR3 sequences, 20% to 25% of them seen once. Patients having uncontrolled infection, another autoimmune disease, pregnancy or lactation were not included. Clinical symptoms, serum thyroxine, TRAb, thyroid ultrasound and orbital computed tomography established diagnosis. V lost 3 bases to trimming and J lost 5 bases, with 11 bases between them. The CDR3 has 13 residues. Germline CDR1 and CDR2: DFQATT and SNEGSKA (reference sequence). This clonotype has more than one count but fewer than ten. Its specificity is not known.

Sequencing was carried out using blood. The chain uses TRBV20-1 and TRBJ1-5, with D tentatively TRBD1 (6 bases). The clonotype was recovered from a man aged 30-40 years with Graves' ophthalmopathy. CDR3 DNA sequence: TGCAGTGCTAGTCCTGGGGGGCATCAGCCCCAGCATTTT. Its translation is CSASPGGHQPQHF.